This T cell receptor (beta chain) was sequenced for a study of cytomegalovirus exposure and HLA in healthy donors (dated by TCRdb to 2016 to 2017). For the wider study: In an earlier analysis of about 560 of the donors, approximately 260 Gb of sequence data and about 110 million unique TCR beta sequences from 180 million or so T cells were reported. In a later analysis, previously published TCR beta repertoires from hundreds of donors were re-analyzed and high-resolution HLA genotyping was added so that TCR occurrence patterns could be studied. The study used immunosequencing to profile the T cell repertoires of under 700 subjects and linked those repertoires to cytomegalovirus serostatus. All discovery cohort repertoires had been generated using a single sequencing platform. High-throughput TCR immunosequencing, statistical association of individual TCRs with disease status, and machine learning were combined to predict cytomegalovirus infection status. In addition to the first cohort of 650 to 750 subjects, a separate validation cohort of 120 different subjects was used. Of the 350 to 450 genotyped donors, over 70% fell in the genetic ancestry cluster associated with self-reported Caucasian donors. The study aimed to test whether signatures of past pathogen exposure could be identified by cataloging public T cell receptors. An earlier analysis of fewer than 700 of the donors applied high-throughput TCR beta sequencing to assess whether each TCR beta V gene segment acted as functional or pseudogenic. In the later analysis, no new phenotypic data were used to find candidate immune exposures; instead, reliance was placed on TCR beta sequences and their occurrence across donors. Typing coverage varied by locus: about 629-630 donors for A, B, C, DRB1 and DQB1; roughly 510 for DQA1; nearly 610 for DPA1; roughly 450 for DPB1. A later genetic analysis used genome-wide SNP genotypes for about three fifths of the roughly 700 donors, treating that subset as a discovery cohort. Because of strong linkage in the cohort, four to six DR-DQ haplotypes were treated as single units for association and clustering. Class I and class II HLA loci were covered by the typing at four-digit resolution. About 280 gigabases of sequencing data and around 80 million unique TCR sequences made up an early release that covered nearly 650 HLA-typed donors. Donor age, sex, ethnicity and CMV serostatus were compiled together with the repertoire data. On average, roughly 240,000 unique TCR beta nucleotide sequences were sequenced per donor among roughly 430 genotyped donors of the cohort, with around 19% of those sequences being non-productive.

Regarding this clone: Its specific antigen is unknown. Base-call qualities are not available, and no considerably larger clone is one nucleotide away.

Library preparation was by the immunoSEQ multiplex PCR assay. A mixture of 60 forward primers for TCR Vbeta segments and 13 reverse primers for TCR Jbeta segments was used in the multiplex PCR. The CDR3 region of rearranged TCR beta genes was amplified from genomic DNA by a multiplex PCR assay. The Illumina HiSeq System was used to sequence the amplified TCR beta libraries as 87-base-pair reads. As for the authors' bioinformatics: A later analysis counted some 74 million unique TCR beta chains across the 670 or so repertoires, and approximately 11 million of these chains were shared by at least two donors. To remove PCR and sequencing errors, raw reads were error-corrected and collapsed into unique sequences using a nearest-neighbor algorithm that merged closely related sequences. CDR3 sequences were aligned to IMGT reference sequences to assign V, D and J gene segments. For a sequence to be retained, a match of at least six nucleotides to both a V gene segment and a J gene segment was required. Rearrangements were called productive when the CDR3 lacked stop codons and stayed in frame with V and J; all others were non-productive. Following IMGT convention, CDR3 was defined as the stretch from the second conserved V-encoded cysteine to the conserved J-encoded phenylalanine. The earlier analysis of about 610 of the donors excluded any sequence lacking an unambiguous match to a single V gene segment. An earlier analysis of fewer than 750 of the donors called V segments functional above 56.7% productive rearrangements and segregating when the between-donor standard deviation exceeded 5%. To diagnose cytomegalovirus status from the catalog of TCR beta chain sequences, a statistical classification framework was built. V and J gene assignment, in a later analysis, came from comparing TCR nucleotide sequences with IMGT/GENE-DB human TR gene sequences. A later analysis assigned CDR3 sequences and most-parsimonious VDJ recombination scenarios with the TCRdist pipeline. In a later analysis, each TCR beta chain was defined by its CDR3 amino acid sequence together with its V-gene family, and reads without a unique V-gene family were excluded. As a way to deal with suspected cross-contamination and a sequencing artifact, a later analysis dropped 500 to 700 nucleotide sequences that were highly shared and had low generation probability. A later analysis calculated a clonal expansion index for each public chain from normalized within-repertoire ranks of inferred template counts. Generation probabilities in a later analysis came from a VDJ recombination model fitted to out-of-frame rearrangements, and those results were checked against IGoR. In a later analysis, TCR-TCR, TCR-HLA and TCR-CMV co-occurrence was scored with hypergeometric tests, and a repertoire-size bias correction was applied to TCR pairs. False discovery rates were estimated in a later analysis by permuting HLA or CMV assignments 20 times. In a later analysis, co-occurring TCRs were grouped using DBSCAN, with TCRdist sequence similarity added in when clustering inside HLA-allele-positive subsets. Co-occurrence clustering excluded repertoires with fewer than 30,000 or more than 120,000 public chains, plus five with anomalous nucleotide sharing. The source is immuneACCESS, and TCRdb retained only in-frame sequences with V and J called. Part of the clones is not carried over; for the studies checked, unresolved V genes explain less than half of this, and the remainder is unexplained. The DNA was the basis for D and trimming; V, J and clone size are from that table. This sample has some 140,000 clones in its table, and under 75% of those were observed once. Of the sample, roughly 2.5% is held by the ten largest clones.

Broad study findings and their caveats: In vitro tests confirmed that a few of the cytomegalovirus-associated TCR beta chains recognize cytomegalovirus antigens. A cluster of highly shared sequence variants was judged likely to represent a technical artifact of the sequencing pipeline. When HLA alleles, especially DR and DQ, strongly co-occurred, attributing TCR associations to individual alleles was difficult. In a later analysis, HLA-associated TCR beta chains showed more clonal expansion and lower generation probabilities than non-associated chains that were equally common. Immune exposure information for the cohort was limited to CMV serostatus. In a later analysis, most CMV-associated TCR beta chains were found to appear HLA-restricted, with HLA associations seemingly driven largely by CMV exposure. The classifier was reported to diagnose cytomegalovirus status with high specificity and sensitivity in both the original cohort and the validation cohort. V-gene and J-gene trimming of TCR beta chains was associated with a missense DCLRE1C variant in a later genetic analysis, and the association was replicated in an independent cohort. A total of about 180 TCR beta chains were listed by the study as associated with cytomegalovirus. The earlier analysis of about 600 of the donors excluded some 15 rarely observed V segments, including chromosome 9 orphons, because counts were too low. While some public TCRs were present in many individuals, most TCR sequences turned up only very rarely across donors. Some IMGT-functional V segments, including TRBV6-2 and TRBV6-3, could not be distinguished by the 87-base-pair reads and were therefore excluded. In a later analysis, 15,000 to 20,000 TCR beta sequences were associated with specific HLA alleles at a false discovery rate of 0.05. The cohort was sequenced for TCR beta chains only, and without alpha or paired-chain data the features that could be detected were limited. Presence/absence analyses assumed roughly uniform sequencing depth across donors, an assumption that may not hold. Correlated functional status among segregating V segments might reflect linkage disequilibrium, but an unknown experimental factor could not be ruled out. According to the authors, the approach could potentially be generalized to other disease states and immunological phenotypes. In an earlier analysis of some 500 of the donors, most TCR beta V segments were observed in productive rearrangements about 87% or about 30% of the time, broadly matching IMGT annotations. Several of the top co-occurrence clusters appeared to be linked to parvovirus B19, influenza, CMV and Epstein-Barr virus, according to a later analysis. A further reported finding was that TCR beta sequences accurately predicted the HLA-A and HLA-B alleles for most subjects in the first cohort. In a later analysis, TCR association rates were found to vary across HLA loci, with the most associated TCRs seen for DRB1 alleles and the fewest for HLA-C alleles. Because HLA typing was unavailable for some donors at each locus, only the typed subset was used in association tests. A later genetic analysis reported fewer N-insertions in productive TCRs among donors in an Asian-associated ancestry cluster than the roughly 640-donor mean.

The cohort consisted of 666 healthy bone marrow donors. Cohort members were all nominally healthy when sampled, although unrecorded immune exposures were likely present. The donor tested CMV seronegative and was one of the 352 seronegative cohort members. A peripheral blood sample was provided by each donor, and peripheral blood mononuclear cells were used for TCR beta sequencing. The Qiagen DNeasy Blood Extraction Kit was used to extract genomic DNA from the blood cell samples. V and J are trimmed by 3 bases and 14 bases, and the gene matches miss 6 bases of the junction. The germline V gene specifies SGHTA as CDR1 and FQGNSA as CDR2. Taken from cysteine to phenylalanine, the CDR3 has 12 residues. Only the CDR3 region is kept as DNA, spanning 36 bases read in frame from base 1.

This receptor was taken from a woman aged 40 to 50 in good health and CMV-seronegative. The rearranged segments are TRBV7-2 and TRBJ1-5, with 8 junctional bases fitting TRBD1. Material: PBMCs. The nucleotides read TGTGCCAGCAGCTTGGGGACAGGTCTTGAGCATTTT. Translated, this gives CASSLGTGLEHF. With the portions outside the CDR3 filled from the reference TRBV7-2 and TRBJ1-5 genes, the complete variable region becomes GAGVSQSPSNKVTEKGKDVELRCDPISGHTALYWYRQSLGQGLEFLIYFQGNSAPDKSGLPSDRFSAERTGGSVSTLTIQRTQQEDSAVYLCASSLGTGLEHFGDGTRLSIL.